Sequencing of this TCR beta chain was carried out in a study of somatic mutations in cytotoxic T cells in rheumatoid arthritis. About the research overall: Including V beta1+ cells that were sequenced for TCRB, some T-cell populations stained with V beta antibodies were flow-sorted at nearly 100% purity. Study observations and caveats: Over 20% of CD8+ cells belonged to the largest CD8+ clone in about an eighth of the roughly 60 patients. Which antigens the expanded CD8+ clones targeted was unknown.

Data came from immunoSEQ multiplex PCR; TCRdb stores just in-frame clones and leaves some out. This table holds more than 20,000 clones, 82% found once. Using positive magnetic bead selection on an AutoMACS, CD4+ and CD8+ cells were isolated, after which their purity was checked by flow cytometry. Note on this clone: The antigen is not known.

The sequenced sample consisted of CD8+ T cells sorted from blood. The TCR comes from a man aged 50 to 59 in good health.

The CDR3 spells CASSYAMGWFEAFF. DNA for the CDR3: TGTGCCAGCAGTTACGCGATGGGTTGGTTTGAAGCTTTCTTT. The V and J genes are TRBV6-5 and TRBJ1-1; D gene unclear. This CDR3 region has 14 residues. CDR1 and CDR2 from the germline V gene are MNHEY and SVGAGI. V lost 2 bases and J 7 bases, leaving 14 bases between the germline ends.